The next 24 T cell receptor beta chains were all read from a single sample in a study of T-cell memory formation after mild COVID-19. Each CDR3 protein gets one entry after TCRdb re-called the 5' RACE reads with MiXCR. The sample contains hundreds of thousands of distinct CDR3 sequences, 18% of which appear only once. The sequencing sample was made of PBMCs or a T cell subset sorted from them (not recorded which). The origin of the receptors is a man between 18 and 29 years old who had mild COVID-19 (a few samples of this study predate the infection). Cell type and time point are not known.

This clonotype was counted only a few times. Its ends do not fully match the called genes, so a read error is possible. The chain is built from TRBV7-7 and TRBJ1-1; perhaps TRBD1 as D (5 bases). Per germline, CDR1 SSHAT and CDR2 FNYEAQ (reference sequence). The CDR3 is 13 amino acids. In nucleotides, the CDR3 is TGTGCTAGCAGCCCCATTAGGGGCTCTGAAGCTTTCTTT. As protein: CASSPIRGSEAFF.

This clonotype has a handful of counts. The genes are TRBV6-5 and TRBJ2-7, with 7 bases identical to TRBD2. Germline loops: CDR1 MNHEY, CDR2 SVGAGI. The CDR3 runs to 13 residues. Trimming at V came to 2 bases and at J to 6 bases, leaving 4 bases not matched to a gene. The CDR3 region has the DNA TGTGCCAGCAGTTACACAGGACTAGGCGAGCAGTACGTC. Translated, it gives CASSYTGLGEQYV.

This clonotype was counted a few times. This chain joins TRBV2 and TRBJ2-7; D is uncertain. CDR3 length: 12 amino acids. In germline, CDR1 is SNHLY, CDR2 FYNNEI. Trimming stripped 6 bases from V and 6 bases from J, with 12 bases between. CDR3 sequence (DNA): TGTGCCAGCAGGGTTGAGGTGGGCGAGCAGTACGTC. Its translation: CASRVEVGEQYV.

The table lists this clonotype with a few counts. This CDR3 is CASNSLGELFF. DNA of the CDR3: TGTGCCAGCAACAGCCTCGGGGAGCTGTTTTTT. The rearrangement links TRBV12-3 or TRBV12-4 to TRBJ2-2; D unclear. The germline V and J ends were trimmed by 7 bases and 7 bases, with 7 bases remaining between them. The CDR3 totals 11 residues.

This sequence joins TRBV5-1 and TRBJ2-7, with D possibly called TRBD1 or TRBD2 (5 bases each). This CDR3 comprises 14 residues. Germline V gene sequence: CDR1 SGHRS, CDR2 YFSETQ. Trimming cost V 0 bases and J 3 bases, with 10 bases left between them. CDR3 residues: CASSLGGARYEQYF. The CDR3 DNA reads TGCGCCAGCAGCTTGGGAGGGGCCCGCTACGAGCAGTACTTC.

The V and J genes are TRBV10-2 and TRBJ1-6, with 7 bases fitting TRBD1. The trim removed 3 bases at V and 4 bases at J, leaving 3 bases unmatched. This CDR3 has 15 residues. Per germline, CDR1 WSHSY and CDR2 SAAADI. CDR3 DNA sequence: TGCGCCAGCAGTGACATCAGGGGGTATAATTCACCCCTCCACTTT. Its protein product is CASSDIRGYNSPLHF.

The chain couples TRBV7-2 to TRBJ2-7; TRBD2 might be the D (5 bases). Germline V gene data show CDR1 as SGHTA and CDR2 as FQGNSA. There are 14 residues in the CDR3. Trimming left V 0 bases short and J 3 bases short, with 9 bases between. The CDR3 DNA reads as TGTGCCAGCAGCTTAGCAGGGAGAGGCTACGAGCAGTACTTC. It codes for CASSLAGRGYEQYF.

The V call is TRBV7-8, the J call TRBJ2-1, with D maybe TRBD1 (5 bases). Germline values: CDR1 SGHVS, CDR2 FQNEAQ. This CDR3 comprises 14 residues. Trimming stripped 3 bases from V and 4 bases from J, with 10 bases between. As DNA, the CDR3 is TGTGCCAGCAGCTTGGTACAGGATTACAATGAGCAGTTCTTC. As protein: CASSLVQDYNEQFF.

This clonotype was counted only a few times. CDR3 sequence: CASSLFISSYNEQFF. For the CDR3, the DNA is TGCGCCAGCAGCTTATTCATTAGCTCCTACAATGAGCAGTTCTTC. This chain connects TRBV5-1 to TRBJ2-1; D gene unclear. The CDR3 is 15 residues long. From germline, CDR1 is SGHRS and CDR2 YFSETQ. Trimming pared 2 bases from V and 0 bases from J, leaving 9 bases between.

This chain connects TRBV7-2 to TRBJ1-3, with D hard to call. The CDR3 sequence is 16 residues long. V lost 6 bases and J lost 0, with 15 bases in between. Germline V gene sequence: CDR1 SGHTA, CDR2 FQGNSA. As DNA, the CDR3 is TGTGCCAGCAGTCGTAGCTGGGTTAGCTCTGGAAACACCATATATTTT. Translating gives CASSRSWVSSGNTIYF.

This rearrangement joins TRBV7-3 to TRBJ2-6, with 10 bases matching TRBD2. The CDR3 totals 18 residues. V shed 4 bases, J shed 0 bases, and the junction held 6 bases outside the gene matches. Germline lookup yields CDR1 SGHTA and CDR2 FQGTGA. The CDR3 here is CASSSLAGALSGANVLTF. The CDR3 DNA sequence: TGTGCCAGCAGCTCTCTAGCGGGGGCCCTCTCTGGGGCCAACGTCCTGACTTTC.

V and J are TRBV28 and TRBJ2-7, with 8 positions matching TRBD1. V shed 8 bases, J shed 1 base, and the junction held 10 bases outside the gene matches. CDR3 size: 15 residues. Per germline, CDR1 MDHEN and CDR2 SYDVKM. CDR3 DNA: TGTGCCAGCGTTACCCTCGACAGGGGTTCCTACGAGCAGTACGTC. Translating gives CASVTLDRGSYEQYV.

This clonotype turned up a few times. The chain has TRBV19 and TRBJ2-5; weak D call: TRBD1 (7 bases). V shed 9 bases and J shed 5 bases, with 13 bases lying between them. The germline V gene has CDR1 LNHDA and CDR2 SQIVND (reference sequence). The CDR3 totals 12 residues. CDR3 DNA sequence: TGTGCCAGCCGAGCAGGGGGGGAGACCCAGTACTTC. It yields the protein CASRAGGETQYF.

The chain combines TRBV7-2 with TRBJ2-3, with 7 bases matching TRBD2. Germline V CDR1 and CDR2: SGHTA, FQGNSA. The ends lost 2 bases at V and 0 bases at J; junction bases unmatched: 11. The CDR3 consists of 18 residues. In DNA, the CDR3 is TGTGCCAGCAGCTTATGGGGTAGCGGGTACTCTAGCACAGATACGCAGTATTTT. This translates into CASSLWGSGYSSTDTQYF.

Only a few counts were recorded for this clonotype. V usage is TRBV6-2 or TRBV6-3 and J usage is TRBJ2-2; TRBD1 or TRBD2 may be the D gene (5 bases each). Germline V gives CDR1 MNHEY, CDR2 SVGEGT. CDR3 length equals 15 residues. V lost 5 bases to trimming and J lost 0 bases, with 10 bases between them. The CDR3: CASSGDGSNTGELFF. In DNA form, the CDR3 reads TGTGCCAGCAGTGGGGACGGATCGAACACCGGGGAGCTGTTTTTT.

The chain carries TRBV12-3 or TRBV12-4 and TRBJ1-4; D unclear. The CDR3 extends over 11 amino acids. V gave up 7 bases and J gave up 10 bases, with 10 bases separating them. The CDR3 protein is CASTSDGKLFF. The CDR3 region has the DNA TGTGCCAGCACCTCCGATGGAAAACTGTTTTTT.

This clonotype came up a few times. CDR3 region: CASSLRDYYNEQFF. The CDR3 region has the DNA TGTGCCAGCAGCCTCCGGGACTATTACAATGAGCAGTTCTTC. This chain connects TRBV7-9 to TRBJ2-1; 7 bases are shared with TRBD2. The V gene's germline CDR1 is SEHNR and CDR2 FQNEAQ (reference sequence). The CDR3 loop spans 14 amino acids. Trimming took 5 bases from V and 4 from J; bases not matched to a gene: 5.

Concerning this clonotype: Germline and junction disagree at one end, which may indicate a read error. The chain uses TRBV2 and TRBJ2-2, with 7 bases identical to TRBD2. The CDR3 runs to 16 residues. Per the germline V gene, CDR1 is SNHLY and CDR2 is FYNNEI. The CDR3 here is CAQREGAGGITWELFF. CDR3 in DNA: TGTGCCCAAAGGGAGGGTGCAGGAGGGATCACCTGGGAGCTGTTTTTT. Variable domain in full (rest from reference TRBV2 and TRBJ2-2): EPEVTQTPSHQVTQMGQEVILRCVPISNHLYFYWYRQILGQKVEFLVSFYNNEISEKSEIFDDQFSVERPDGSNFTLKIRSTKLEDSAMYFCAQREGAGGITWELFFGEGSRLTVL.

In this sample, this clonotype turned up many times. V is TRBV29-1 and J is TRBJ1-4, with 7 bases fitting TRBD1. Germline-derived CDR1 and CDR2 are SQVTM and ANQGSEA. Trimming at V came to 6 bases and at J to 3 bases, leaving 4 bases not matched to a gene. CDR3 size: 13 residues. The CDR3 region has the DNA TGCAGCGTCCGGGACAGAGCTAATGAAAAACTGTTTTTT. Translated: CSVRDRANEKLFF.

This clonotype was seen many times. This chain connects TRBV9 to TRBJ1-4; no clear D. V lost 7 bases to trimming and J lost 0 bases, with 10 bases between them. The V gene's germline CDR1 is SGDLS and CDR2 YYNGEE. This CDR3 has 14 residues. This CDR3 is CASELLATNEKLFF. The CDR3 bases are TGTGCCAGCGAGCTTTTGGCAACTAATGAAAAACTGTTTTTT.

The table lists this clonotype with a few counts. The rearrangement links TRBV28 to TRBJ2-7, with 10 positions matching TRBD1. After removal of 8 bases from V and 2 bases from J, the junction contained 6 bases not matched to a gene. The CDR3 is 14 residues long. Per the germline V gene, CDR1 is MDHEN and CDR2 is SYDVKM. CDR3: CASSGQGRTYEQYV. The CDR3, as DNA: TGTGCCAGCTCGGGACAGGGGAGAACCTACGAGCAGTACGTC.

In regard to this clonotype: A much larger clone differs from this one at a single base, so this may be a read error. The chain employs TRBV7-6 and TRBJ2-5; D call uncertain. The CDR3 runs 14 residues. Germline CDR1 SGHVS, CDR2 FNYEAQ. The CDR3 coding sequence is TGTGACAGCAATAACTTGGGCCCACAAGAGACCCAGTACTTC. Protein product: CDSNNLGPQETQYF. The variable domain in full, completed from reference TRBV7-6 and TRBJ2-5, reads GAGVSQSPRYKVTKRGQDVALRCDPISGHVSLYWYRQALGQGPEFLTYFNYEAQQDKSGLPNDRFSAERPEGSISTLTIQRTEQRDSAMYRCDSNNLGPQETQYFGPGTRLLVL.

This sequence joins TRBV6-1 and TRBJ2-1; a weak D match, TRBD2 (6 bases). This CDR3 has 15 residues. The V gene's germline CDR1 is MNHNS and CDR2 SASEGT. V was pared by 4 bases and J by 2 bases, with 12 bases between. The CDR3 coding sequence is TGTGCCAGCAGTGTACGGGGGTGGACCTACAATGAGCAGTTCTTC. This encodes CASSVRGWTYNEQFF.

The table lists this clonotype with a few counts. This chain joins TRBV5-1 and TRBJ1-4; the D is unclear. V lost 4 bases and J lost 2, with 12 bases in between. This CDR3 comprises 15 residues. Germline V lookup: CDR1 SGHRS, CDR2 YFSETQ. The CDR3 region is CASSLGGKTNEKLFF. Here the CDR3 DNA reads TGCGCCAGCAGCCTTGGAGGGAAGACTAATGAAAAACTGTTTTTT. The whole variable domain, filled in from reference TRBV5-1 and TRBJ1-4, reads KAGVTQTPRYLIKTRGQQVTLSCSPISGHRSVSWYQQTPGQGLQFLFEYFSETQRNKGNFPGRFSGRQFSNSRSEMNVSTLELGDSALYLCASSLGGKTNEKLFFGSGTQLSVL.